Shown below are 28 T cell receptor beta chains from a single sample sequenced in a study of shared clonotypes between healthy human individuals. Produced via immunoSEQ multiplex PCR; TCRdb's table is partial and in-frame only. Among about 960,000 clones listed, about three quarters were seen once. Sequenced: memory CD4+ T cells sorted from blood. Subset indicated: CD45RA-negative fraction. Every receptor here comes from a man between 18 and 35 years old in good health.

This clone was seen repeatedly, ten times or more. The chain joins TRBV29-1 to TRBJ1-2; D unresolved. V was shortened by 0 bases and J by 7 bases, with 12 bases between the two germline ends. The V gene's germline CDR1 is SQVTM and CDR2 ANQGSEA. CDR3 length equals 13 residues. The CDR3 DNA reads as TGCAGCGTTGAAGATCCAGACCATCCTGGCTACACCTTC. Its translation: CSVEDPDHPGYTF. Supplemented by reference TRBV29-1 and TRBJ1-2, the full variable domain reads SAVISQKPSRDICQRGTSLTIQCQVDSQVTMMFWYRQQPGQSLTLIATANQGSEATYESGFVIDKFPISRPNLTFSTLTVSNMSPEDSSIYLCSVEDPDHPGYTFGSGTRLTVV.

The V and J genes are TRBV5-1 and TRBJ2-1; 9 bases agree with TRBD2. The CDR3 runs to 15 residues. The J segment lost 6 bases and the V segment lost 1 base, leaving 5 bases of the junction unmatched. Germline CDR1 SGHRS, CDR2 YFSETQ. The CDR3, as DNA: TGCGCCAGCAGCTTGATCGCGGGGGGGCCCAATGAGCAGTTCTTC. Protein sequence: CASSLIAGGPNEQFF.

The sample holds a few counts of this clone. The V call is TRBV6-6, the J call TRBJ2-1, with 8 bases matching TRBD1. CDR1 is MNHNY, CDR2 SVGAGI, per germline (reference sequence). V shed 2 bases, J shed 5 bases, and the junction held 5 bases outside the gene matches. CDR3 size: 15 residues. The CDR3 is CASSYGGQGDNEQFF. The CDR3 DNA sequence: TGTGCCAGCAGTTACGGTGGACAGGGAGACAATGAGCAGTTCTTC.

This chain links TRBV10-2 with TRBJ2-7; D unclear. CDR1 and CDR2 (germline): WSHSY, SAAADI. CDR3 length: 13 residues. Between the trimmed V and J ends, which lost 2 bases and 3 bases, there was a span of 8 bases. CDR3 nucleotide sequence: TGCGCCAGCAGTGAGCCGGTCGTCTACGAGCAGTACTTC. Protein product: CASSEPVVYEQYF.

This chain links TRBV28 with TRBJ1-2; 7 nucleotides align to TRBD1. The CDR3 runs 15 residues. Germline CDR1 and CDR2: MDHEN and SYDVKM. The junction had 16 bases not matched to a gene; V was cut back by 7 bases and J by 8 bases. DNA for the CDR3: TGTGCCAGCAATGGACAGGCTTTGTTGTTCTGGGGCTACACCTTC. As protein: CASNGQALLFWGYTF.

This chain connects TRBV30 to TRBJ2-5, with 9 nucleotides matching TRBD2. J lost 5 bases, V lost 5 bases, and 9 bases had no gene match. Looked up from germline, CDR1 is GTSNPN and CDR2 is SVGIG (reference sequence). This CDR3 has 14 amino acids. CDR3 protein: CAWDTGTSKETQYF. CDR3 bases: TGTGCCTGGGATACCGGGACTAGCAAGGAGACCCAGTACTTC.

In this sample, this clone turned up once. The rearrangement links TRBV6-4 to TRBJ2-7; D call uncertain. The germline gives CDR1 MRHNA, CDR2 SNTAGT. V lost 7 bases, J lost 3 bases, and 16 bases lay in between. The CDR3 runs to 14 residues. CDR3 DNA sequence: TGTGCCAGCAAGGATCGGGTATCATTCTACGAGCAGTACTTC. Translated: CASKDRVSFYEQYF.

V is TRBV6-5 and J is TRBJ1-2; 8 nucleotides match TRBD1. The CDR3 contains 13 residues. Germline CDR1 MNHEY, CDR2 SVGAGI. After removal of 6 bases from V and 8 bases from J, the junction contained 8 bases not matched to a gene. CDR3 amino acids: CASSDQGARGYTF. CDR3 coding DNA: TGTGCCAGCAGCGATCAGGGGGCCCGCGGCTACACCTTC.

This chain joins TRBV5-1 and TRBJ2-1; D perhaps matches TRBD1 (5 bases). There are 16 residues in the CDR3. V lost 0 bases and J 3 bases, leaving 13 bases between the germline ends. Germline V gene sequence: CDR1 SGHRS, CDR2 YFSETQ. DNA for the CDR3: TGCGCCAGCAGCTTGGTGGGGTTGGGGCTCTACAATGAGCAGTTCTTC. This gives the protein CASSLVGLGLYNEQFF.

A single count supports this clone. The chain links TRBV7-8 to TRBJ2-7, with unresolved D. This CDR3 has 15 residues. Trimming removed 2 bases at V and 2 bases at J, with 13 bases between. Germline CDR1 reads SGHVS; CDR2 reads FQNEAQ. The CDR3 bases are TGTGCCAGCAGCTTATACGGAAATCCTACCTACGAGCAGTACTTC. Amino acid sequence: CASSLYGNPTYEQYF.

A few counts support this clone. CDR3 sequence reads: CAGAGAGNTIYF. The CDR3 DNA sequence: TGTGCCGGCGCAGGGGCTGGAAACACCATATATTTT. The rearrangement links TRBV7-9 to TRBJ1-3; the D gene is possibly TRBD1 (6 bases). With 11 bases removed from V and 2 bases from J, the gap between germline ends came to 10 bases. The CDR3 runs 12 residues. CDR1 SEHNR and CDR2 FQNEAQ come from the germline V gene (reference sequence).

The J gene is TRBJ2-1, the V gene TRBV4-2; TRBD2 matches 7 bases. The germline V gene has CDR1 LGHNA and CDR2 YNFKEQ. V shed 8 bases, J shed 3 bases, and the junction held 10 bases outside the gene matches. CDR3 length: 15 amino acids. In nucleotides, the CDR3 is TGTGCCAGCGCCCTTACTGGCGGGGGCTACAATGAGCAGTTCTTC. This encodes CASALTGGGYNEQFF.

The CDR3 nucleotides are TGTGCCAGTAGTGCGACAGGGGGATTCCAATCACCCCTCCACTTT. The encoded protein is CASSATGGFQSPLHF. The rearrangement joins TRBV19 to TRBJ1-6; TRBD1 matches 9 bases. The germline V gene encodes CDR1 LNHDA and CDR2 SQIVND (reference sequence). After removal of 5 bases from V and 10 bases from J, the junction contained 9 bases not matched to a gene. The CDR3 length is 15 residues.

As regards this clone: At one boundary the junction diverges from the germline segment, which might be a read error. CDR3 coding DNA: TGTGCCAGCAGTATATCCGGGACAGCTAATGAAAAACTGTTTTTT. Translation: CASSISGTANEKLFF. The chain combines TRBV27 with TRBJ1-4; 7 nucleotides agree with TRBD1. Germline CDR1 is MNHEY and CDR2 is SMNVEV (reference sequence). The CDR3 has 15 amino acids.

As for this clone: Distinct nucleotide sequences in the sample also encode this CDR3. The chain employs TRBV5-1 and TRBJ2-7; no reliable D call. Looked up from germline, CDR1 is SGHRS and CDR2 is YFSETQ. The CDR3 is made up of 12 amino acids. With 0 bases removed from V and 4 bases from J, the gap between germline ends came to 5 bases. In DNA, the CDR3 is TGCGCCAGCAGCTTGGAAGGGTACGAGCAGTACTTC. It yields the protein CASSLEGYEQYF.

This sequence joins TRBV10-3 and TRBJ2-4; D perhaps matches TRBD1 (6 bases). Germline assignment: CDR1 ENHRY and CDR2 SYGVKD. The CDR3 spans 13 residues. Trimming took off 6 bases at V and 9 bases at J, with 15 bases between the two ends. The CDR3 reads CAISPGQSSIQYF. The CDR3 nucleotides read TGTGCCATCAGCCCTGGACAGAGTTCCATTCAGTACTTC.

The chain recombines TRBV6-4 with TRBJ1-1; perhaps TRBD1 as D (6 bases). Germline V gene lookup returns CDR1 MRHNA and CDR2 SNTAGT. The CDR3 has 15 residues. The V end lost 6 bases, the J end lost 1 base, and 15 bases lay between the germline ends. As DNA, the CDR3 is TGTGCCAGCAGAGGAGAACCGGGACAGAACACTGAAGCTTTCTTT. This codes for CASRGEPGQNTEAFF.

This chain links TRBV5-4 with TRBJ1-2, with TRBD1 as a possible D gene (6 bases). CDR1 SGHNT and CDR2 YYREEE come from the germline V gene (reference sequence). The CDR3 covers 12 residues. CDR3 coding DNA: TGTGCATCGACGACGGGGGCCTATGGCTACACCTTC. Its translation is CASTTGAYGYTF.

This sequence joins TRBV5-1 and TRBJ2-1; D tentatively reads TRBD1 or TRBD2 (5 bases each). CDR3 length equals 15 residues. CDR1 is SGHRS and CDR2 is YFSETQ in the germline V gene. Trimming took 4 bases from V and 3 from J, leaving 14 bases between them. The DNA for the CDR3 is TGCGCCAGCAGCCCAGGGACCGTTCTCTACAATGAGCAGTTCTTC. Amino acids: CASSPGTVLYNEQFF. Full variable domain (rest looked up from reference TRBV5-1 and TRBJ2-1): KAGVTQTPRYLIKTRGQQVTLSCSPISGHRSVSWYQQTPGQGLQFLFEYFSETQRNKGNFPGRFSGRQFSNSRSEMNVSTLELGDSALYLCASSPGTVLYNEQFFGPGTRLTVL.

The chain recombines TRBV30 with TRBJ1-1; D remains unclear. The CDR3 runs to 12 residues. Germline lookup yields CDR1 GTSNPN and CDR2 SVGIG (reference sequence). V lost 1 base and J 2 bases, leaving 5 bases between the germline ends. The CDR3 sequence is CAWSGRNTEAFF. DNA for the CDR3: TGTGCCTGGAGTGGTCGTAACACTGAAGCTTTCTTT. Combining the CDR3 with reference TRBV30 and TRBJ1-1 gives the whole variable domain SQTIHQWPATLVQPVGSPLSLECTVEGTSNPNLYWYRQAAGRGLQLLFYSVGIGQISSEVPQNLSASRPQDRQFILSSKKLLLSDSGFYLCAWSGRNTEAFFGQGTRLTVV.

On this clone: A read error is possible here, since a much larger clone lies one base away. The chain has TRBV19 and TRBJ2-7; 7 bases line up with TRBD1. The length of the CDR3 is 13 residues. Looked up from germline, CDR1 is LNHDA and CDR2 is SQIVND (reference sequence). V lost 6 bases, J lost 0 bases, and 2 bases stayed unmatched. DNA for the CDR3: TGTGCCAGTAGCCGGGACAGCTCCTACGAGCAGTACTTC. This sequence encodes CASSRDSSYEQYF.

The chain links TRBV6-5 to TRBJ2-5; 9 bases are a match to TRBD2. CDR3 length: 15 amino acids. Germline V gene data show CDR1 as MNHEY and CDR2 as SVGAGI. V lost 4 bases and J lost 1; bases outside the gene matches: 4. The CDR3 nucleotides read TGTGCCAGCAGTTCCCCGCGGGAGGGCCAAGAGACCCAGTACTTC. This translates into CASSSPREGQETQYF.

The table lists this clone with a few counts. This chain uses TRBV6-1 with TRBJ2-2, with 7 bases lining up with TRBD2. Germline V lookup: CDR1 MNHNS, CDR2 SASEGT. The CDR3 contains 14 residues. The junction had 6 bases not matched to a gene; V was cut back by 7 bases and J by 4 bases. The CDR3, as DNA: TGTGCCAGCACCATATGGGGGGGCACCGGGGAGCTGTTTTTT. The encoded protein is CASTIWGGTGELFF.

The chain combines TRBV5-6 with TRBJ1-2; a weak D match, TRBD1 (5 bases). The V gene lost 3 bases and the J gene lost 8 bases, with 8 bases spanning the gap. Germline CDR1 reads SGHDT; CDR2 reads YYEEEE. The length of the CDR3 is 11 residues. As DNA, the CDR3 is TGTGCCAGCAGCTGGGGGACGGGCTACACCTTC. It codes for CASSWGTGYTF.

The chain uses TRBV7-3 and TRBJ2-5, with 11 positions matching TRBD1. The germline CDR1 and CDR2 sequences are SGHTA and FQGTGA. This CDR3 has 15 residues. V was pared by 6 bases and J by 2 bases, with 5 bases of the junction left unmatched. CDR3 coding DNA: TGTGCCAGCAGTCGGGACAGGGGGTTTCAAGAGACCCAGTACTTC. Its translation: CASSRDRGFQETQYF. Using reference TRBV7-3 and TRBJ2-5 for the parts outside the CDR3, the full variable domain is GAGVSQTPSNKVTEKGKYVELRCDPISGHTALYWYRQSLGQGPEFLIYFQGTGAADDSGLPNDRFFAVRPEGSVSTLKIQRTERGDSAVYLCASSRDRGFQETQYFGPGTRLLVL.

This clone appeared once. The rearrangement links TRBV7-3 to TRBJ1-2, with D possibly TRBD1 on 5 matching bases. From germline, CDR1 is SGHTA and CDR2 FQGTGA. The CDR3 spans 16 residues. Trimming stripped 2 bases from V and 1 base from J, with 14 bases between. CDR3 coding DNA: TGTGCCAGCAGCTTATTCTGGGGGGTTGGTAACTATGGCTACACCTTC. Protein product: CASSLFWGVGNYGYTF.

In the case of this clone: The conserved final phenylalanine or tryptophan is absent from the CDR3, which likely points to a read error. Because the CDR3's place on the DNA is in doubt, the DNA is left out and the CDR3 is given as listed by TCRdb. The CDR3: CASSVKFYPGD. The genes are TRBV9 and TRBJ2-7; TRBD2 is the table's D call and was not checked against the DNA. Germline assignment: CDR1 SGDLS and CDR2 YYNGEE. The CDR3 region is 11 residues in length, termini included.

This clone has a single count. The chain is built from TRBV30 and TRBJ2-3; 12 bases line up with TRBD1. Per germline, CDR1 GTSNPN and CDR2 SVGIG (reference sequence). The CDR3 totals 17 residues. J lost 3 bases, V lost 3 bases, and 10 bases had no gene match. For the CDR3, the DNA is TGTGCCTGGAGCGAAATCCGGGACAGGGGGCGGACAGATACGCAGTATTTT. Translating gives CAWSEIRDRGRTDTQYF. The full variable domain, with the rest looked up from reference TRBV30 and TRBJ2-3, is SQTIHQWPATLVQPVGSPLSLECTVEGTSNPNLYWYRQAAGRGLQLLFYSVGIGQISSEVPQNLSASRPQDRQFILSSKKLLLSDSGFYLCAWSEIRDRGRTDTQYFGPGTRLTVL.